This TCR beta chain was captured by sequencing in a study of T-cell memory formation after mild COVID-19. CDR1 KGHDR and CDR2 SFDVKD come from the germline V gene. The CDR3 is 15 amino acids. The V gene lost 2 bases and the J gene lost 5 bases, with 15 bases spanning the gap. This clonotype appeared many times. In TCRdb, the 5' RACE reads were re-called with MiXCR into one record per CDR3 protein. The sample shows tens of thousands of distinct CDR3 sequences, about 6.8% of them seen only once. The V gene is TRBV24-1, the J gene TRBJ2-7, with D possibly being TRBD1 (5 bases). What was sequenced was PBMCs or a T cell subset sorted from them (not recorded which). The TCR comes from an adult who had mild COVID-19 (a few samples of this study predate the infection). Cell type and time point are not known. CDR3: CATSDSPPGSHEQYF. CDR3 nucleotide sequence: TGTGCCACCAGTGATTCCCCCCCAGGGTCCCACGAGCAGTACTTC.